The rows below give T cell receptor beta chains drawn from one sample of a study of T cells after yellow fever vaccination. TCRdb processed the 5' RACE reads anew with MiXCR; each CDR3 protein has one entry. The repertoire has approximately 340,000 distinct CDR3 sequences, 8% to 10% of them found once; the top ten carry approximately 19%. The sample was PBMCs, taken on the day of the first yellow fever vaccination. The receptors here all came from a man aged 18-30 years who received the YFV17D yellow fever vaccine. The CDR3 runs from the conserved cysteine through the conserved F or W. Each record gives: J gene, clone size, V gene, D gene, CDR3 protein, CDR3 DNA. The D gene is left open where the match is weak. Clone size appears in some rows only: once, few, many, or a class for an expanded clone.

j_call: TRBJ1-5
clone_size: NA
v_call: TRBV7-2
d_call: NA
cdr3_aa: CASSYQGPQHF
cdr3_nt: TGTGCCAGCAGCTACCAAGGGCCCCAGCATTTT

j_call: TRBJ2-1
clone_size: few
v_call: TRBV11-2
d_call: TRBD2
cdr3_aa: CASSPRGSGGPSSYNEQFF
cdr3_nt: TGTGCCAGCAGCCCCAGGGGTAGCGGGGGGCCCAGCTCCTACAATGAGCAGTTCTTC

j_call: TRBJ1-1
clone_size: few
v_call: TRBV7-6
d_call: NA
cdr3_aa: CASSPAGGGTTEAFF
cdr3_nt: TGTGCCAGCAGCCCAGCGGGGGGGGGGACGACTGAAGCTTTCTTT

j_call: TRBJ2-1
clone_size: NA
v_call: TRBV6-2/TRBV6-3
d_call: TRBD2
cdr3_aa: CASRRTSGVFEQFF
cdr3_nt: TGTGCCAGCAGGAGGACTAGCGGGGTTTTTGAGCAGTTCTTC

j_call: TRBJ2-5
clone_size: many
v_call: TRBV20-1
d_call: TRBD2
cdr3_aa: CSARASGYQETQYF
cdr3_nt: TGCAGTGCTAGGGCTAGCGGGTACCAAGAGACCCAGTACTTC

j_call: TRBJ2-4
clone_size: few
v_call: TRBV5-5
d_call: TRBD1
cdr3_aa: CASSGAETGKNIQYF
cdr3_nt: TGTGCCAGCAGCGGGGCGGAGACAGGGAAAAACATTCAGTACTTC

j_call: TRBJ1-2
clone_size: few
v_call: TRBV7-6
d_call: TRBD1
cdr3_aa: CASSLGSGQGDYTF
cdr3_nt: TGTGCCAGCAGCTTAGGGTCTGGACAGGGGGACTACACCTTC

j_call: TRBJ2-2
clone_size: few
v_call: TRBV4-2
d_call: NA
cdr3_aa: CASSQSVGGNTGELFF
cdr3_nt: TGTGCCAGCAGCCAATCCGTGGGGGGAAACACCGGGGAGCTGTTTTTT

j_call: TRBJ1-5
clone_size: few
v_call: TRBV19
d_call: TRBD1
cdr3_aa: CASSTEQGVGNQPQHF
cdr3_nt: TGTGCCAGTAGTACAGAACAGGGGGTCGGGAATCAGCCCCAGCATTTT

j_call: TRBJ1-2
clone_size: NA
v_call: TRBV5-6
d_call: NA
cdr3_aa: CASRGANYGYTF
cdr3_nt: TGTGCCAGCAGAGGGGCTAACTATGGCTACACCTTC

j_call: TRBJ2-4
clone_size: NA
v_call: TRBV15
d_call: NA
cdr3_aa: CATSTGGDKNIQYF
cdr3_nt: TGTGCCACCAGCACAGGGGGGGACAAAAACATTCAGTACTTC

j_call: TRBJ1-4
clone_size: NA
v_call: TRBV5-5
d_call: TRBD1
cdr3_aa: CASTIEGPGTVNEKLFF
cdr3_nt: TGTGCCAGCACCATCGAAGGCCCCGGGACAGTCAATGAAAAACTGTTTTTT

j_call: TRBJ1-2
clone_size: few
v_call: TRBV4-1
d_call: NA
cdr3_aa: CASSHPSANYGYTF
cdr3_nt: TGCGCCAGCAGCCACCCATCGGCTAACTATGGCTACACCTTC

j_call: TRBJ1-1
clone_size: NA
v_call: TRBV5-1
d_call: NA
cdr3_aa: CASSFAGYTEAFF
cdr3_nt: TGCGCCAGCAGCTTCGCGGGTTACACTGAAGCTTTCTTT

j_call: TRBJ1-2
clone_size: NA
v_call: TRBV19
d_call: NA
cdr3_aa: CASSGPTLRNYGYTF
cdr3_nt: TGTGCCAGCAGCGGGCCTACCCTACGGAACTATGGCTACACCTTC

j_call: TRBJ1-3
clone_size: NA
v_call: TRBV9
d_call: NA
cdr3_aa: CASSVALSGSGNTIYF
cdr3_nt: TGTGCCAGCAGCGTAGCTCTTTCGGGCTCTGGAAACACCATATATTTT

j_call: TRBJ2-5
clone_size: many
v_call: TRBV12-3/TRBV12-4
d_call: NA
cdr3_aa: CASSQPPETQYF
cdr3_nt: TGTGCCAGCAGCCAGCCTCCAGAGACCCAGTACTTC

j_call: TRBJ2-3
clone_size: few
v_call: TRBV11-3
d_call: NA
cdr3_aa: CASSHGGANADTQYF
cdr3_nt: TGTGCCAGCAGCCATGGGGGGGCAAACGCAGATACGCAGTATTTT